This TCR beta chain was identified during a study of CD8+CD57+ T cells in acquired aplastic anemia. This clonotype was observed a single time. TCR beta VDJ and CDR3 were profiled, and genomic DNA was the template. TCRdb analysed the reads with MiXCR anew, one entry per CDR3 protein. The sample holds roughly 130,000 distinct CDR3 sequences; 48% are singletons and the top ten take roughly 2.6%. The V end lost 5 bases, the J end lost 6 bases, and 11 bases lay between the germline ends. Per the germline V gene, CDR1 is SGHTA and CDR2 is FQGNSA. The CDR3 sequence is 12 residues long. Material: sorted CD4+, CD8+, or CD8+CD57+ T cells (not recorded which) from PBMCs. This TCR came from a human donor in good health, serving as a control. V is TRBV7-2 and J is TRBJ2-7; D is tentatively TRBD1 or TRBD2 (7 bases each). CDR3 coding DNA: TGTGCCAGCAGCCCAGGGGGGGTCGAGCAGTACTTC. Amino acids: CASSPGGVEQYF. The full variable domain, in which reference TRBV7-2 and TRBJ2-7 provide the parts outside the CDR3, is GAGVSQSPSNKVTEKGKDVELRCDPISGHTALYWYRQSLGQGLEFLIYFQGNSAPDKSGLPSDRFSAERTGGSVSTLTIQRTQQEDSAVYLCASSPGGVEQYFGPGTRLTVT.